Listed below are T cell receptor beta chains from one sample, sequenced in a study of T-cell reconstitution after alpha-beta-depleted transplantation in children. TCRdb re-called the PCR reads with MiXCR, one entry per CDR3 protein. The table lists about 980,000 distinct CDR3 sequences, about 31% of them singletons. The sequenced sample was PBMCs, mostly from graft donor cells, obtained 360 days after TCRalphabeta/CD19-depleted stem cell transplant. These receptors were taken from a boy under two years old who had a stem cell transplant for SCID, so the T cells may come from the graft donor. The CDR3 runs from the conserved cysteine through the conserved F or W. A D gene is named only where the DNA matches it firmly. The size of a clone is reported for some rows only, either as once, few or many, or as a class for expanded clones.

D	V	J	size	DNA	CDR3
TRBD2	TRBV9	TRBJ2-1	NA	TGTGCCAGCAGCGTAGTATCTAGCGGGGGGCTCAATGAGCAGTTCTTC	CASSVVSSGGLNEQFF
NA	TRBV7-8	TRBJ2-5	NA	TGTGCCAGCAGCCTTACGGGACAAGGCTTACAAGAGACCCAGTACTTC	CASSLTGQGLQETQYF
NA	TRBV6-5	TRBJ1-5	few	TGTGCCAGCAGTTACTCTCTTGGGGACCGGAGAGGCAATCAGCCCCAGCATTTT	CASSYSLGDRRGNQPQHF
NA	TRBV6-1	TRBJ1-2	NA	TGTGCCAGCAGGAGGGGTCCGGACTATGGCTACACCTTC	CASRRGPDYGYTF
NA	TRBV20-1	TRBJ1-5	NA	TGCAGTGCTAGACCTACGGCTTCTTTACAGCCCCAGCATTTT	CSARPTASLQPQHF
NA	TRBV20-1	TRBJ2-3	NA	TGCAGTGCTAGAGATATGAGGGAAGGGACAGATACGCAGTATTTT	CSARDMREGTDTQYF
TRBD1	TRBV5-1	TRBJ2-7	NA	TGCGCCAGCAGCTGGGGACAGGGGATCGCCTACGAGCAGTACTTC	CASSWGQGIAYEQYF
NA	TRBV20-1	TRBJ2-1	few	TGCAGTGCTGTCGACTTAAGAGCCTACAATGAGCAGTTCTTC	CSAVDLRAYNEQFF
TRBD1	TRBV7-9	TRBJ2-5	NA	TGTGCCAGCAGCTACCCCCTAGACGGGACAGGGGTGGAGACCCAGTACTTC	CASSYPLDGTGVETQYF
NA	TRBV24-1	TRBJ2-1	few	TGTGCCACCAGTGAGGGGGGCGCGGGGCTATACAATGAGCAGTTCTTC	CATSEGGAGLYNEQFF
TRBD1	TRBV6-1	TRBJ1-5	NA	TGTGCCAGCGGTCTGGGGACAGGGGGCAATCAGCCCCAGCATTTT	CASGLGTGGNQPQHF
NA	TRBV28	TRBJ1-4	NA	TGTGCCAGCAGCCGACAGCCGAATGAAAAACTGTTTTTT	CASSRQPNEKLFF
TRBD2	TRBV12-3/TRBV12-4	TRBJ2-7	NA	TGTGCCAGCAGGAGGACTAGCGGGGGTTCAGAGCAGTACTTC	CASRRTSGGSEQYF
TRBD1	TRBV6-2/TRBV6-3	TRBJ1-1	NA	TGTGCCAGCAGTTCCCTACCCGGACAGGGGTCGAACACTGAAGCTTTCTTT	CASSSLPGQGSNTEAFF
TRBD2	TRBV7-2	TRBJ2-7	many	TGTGCCAGCAGCTCTAGAGCGGGGGCCACGTACGAGCAGTACTTC	CASSSRAGATYEQYF
TRBD1	TRBV5-1	TRBJ2-7	NA	TGCGCCAGCAGCTTGCGGTACAGGGGTTCCTCCTACGAGCAGTACTTC	CASSLRYRGSSYEQYF
NA	TRBV6-5	TRBJ1-1	NA	TGTGCCAGCGGGGGGGCGAACACTGAAGCTTTCTTT	CASGGANTEAFF
NA	TRBV12-3/TRBV12-4	TRBJ1-1	NA	TGTGCCAGCATAGGCCCCGGGGAAGTGGGTGAAGCTTTCTTT	CASIGPGEVGEAFF
NA	TRBV20-1	TRBJ1-1	NA	TGCAGTGCTAGACGCCCGAGAGGGGGGGGTACGAACACTGAAGCTTTCTTT	CSARRPRGGGTNTEAFF
NA	TRBV10-3	TRBJ1-2	few	TGTGCCATCAGCAAAGACAGGTTCTATGGCTACACCTTC	CAISKDRFYGYTF
TRBD2	TRBV7-8	TRBJ2-3	NA	TGTGCCAGCAGCTACGGACTAGCGGGGTCGGGAGATACGCAGTATTTT	CASSYGLAGSGDTQYF
TRBD1	TRBV5-5	TRBJ2-5	NA	TGTGCCAGCAGCCCGAGGACAGGGACAAGAGAGACCCAGTACTTC	CASSPRTGTRETQYF
TRBD2	TRBV9	TRBJ2-5	NA	TGTGCCAGCAGCAATAGCGGGACCAATCAAGAGACCCAGTACTTC	CASSNSGTNQETQYF
NA	TRBV29-1	TRBJ2-7	few	TGCAGCATGACGGACTCCTACGAGCAGTACTTC	CSMTDSYEQYF
NA	TRBV3-1	TRBJ2-1	few	TGTGCCAGCAGCCAAGAGGGCAGTAACAATGAGCAGTTCTTC	CASSQEGSNNEQFF
NA	TRBV7-9	TRBJ1-2	NA	TGTGCCATCTTCCCAATCAGGGGCAGCCGGAACTATGGCTACACCTTC	CAIFPIRGSRNYGYTF
TRBD2	TRBV28	TRBJ2-7	few	TGTGCCAGCAGTTTATGGAGCGGGGGCACCTACGAGCAGTACTTC	CASSLWSGGTYEQYF
TRBD2	TRBV2	TRBJ2-1	few	TGTGCCAGCAGTGCGGGAACGGGGGGTAGCTCCTACAATGAGCAGTTCTTC	CASSAGTGGSSYNEQFF
NA	TRBV7-9	TRBJ2-3	NA	TGTGCCAGCAGCTTGGCAACCGCAAGCACAGATACGCAGTATTTT	CASSLATASTDTQYF
TRBD1	TRBV2	TRBJ2-1	NA	TGTGCCAGCGTCAGGGACAGAAGCTCCTACAATGAGCAGTTCTTC	CASVRDRSSYNEQFF
NA	TRBV20-1	TRBJ1-5	NA	TGCAGTGCTAGACAGGGAACGAATAGCAATCAGCCCCAGCATTTT	CSARQGTNSNQPQHF
NA	TRBV20-1	TRBJ2-3	NA	TGCAGTGCTACTGGGGAAGTCGGCACAGATACGCAGTATTTT	CSATGEVGTDTQYF
NA	TRBV6-1	TRBJ2-3	NA	TGTGCCAGCAGTAGATCTAGGGCCACAGATACGCAGTATTTT	CASSRSRATDTQYF